The source of this TCR beta chain is a study of T cell responses to AZD1222 COVID-19 vaccine. Trimming took 4 bases from V and 0 from J, leaving 10 bases between them. The length of the CDR3 is 15 residues. The germline V gene has CDR1 PRHDT and CDR2 FYEKMQ (reference sequence). Measured with immunoSEQ multiplex PCR; TCRdb has only the in-frame clones, and not every one. This table holds about 110,000 clones, 91% found once. General observations from the study: Sampling that yielded the repertoires occurred only after the peak T cell response.

At least ten counts were recorded for this clone. The antigen is unknown. Sample: peripheral blood, taken on day 0 of AZD1222 vaccination. This TCR was sampled from an adult in good health. This chain links TRBV13 with TRBJ2-1, with a tentative D call TRBD2 (6 bases). The CDR3 spells CASSSGVSSYNEQFF. The CDR3 region has the DNA TGTGCCAGCAGCTCGGGAGTTAGCTCCTACAATGAGCAGTTCTTC.